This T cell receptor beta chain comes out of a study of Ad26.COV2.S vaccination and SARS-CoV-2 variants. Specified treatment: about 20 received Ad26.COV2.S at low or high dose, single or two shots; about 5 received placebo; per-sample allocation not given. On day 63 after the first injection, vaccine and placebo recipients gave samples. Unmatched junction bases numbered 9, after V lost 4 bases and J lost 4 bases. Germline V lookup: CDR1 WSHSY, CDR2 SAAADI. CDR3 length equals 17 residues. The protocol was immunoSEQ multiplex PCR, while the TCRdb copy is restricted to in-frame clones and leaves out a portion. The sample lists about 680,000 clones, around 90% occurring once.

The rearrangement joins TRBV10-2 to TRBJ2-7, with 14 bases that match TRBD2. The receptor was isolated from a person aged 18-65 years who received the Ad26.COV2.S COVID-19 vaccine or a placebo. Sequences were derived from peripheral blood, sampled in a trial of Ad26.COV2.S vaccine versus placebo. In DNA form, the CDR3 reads TGCGCCAGCAGTGGACGGGGACTAGCGGGGGTCTCGTACGAGCAGTACTTC. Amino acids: CASSGRGLAGVSYEQYF.